This note documents a single T cell receptor beta chain sequence. As yet, its antigen is unknown. Measured with immunoSEQ multiplex PCR; TCRdb has only the in-frame clones, and not every one. The data contain under 65,000 clones, about nine tenths of them singletons. The data stem from a study of CD4 T cells in relation to SARS-CoV-2 and coronaviruses. Study-wide results and caveats: Roughly 65% of donors had memory CD4+ clonotypes crossrecognizing SARS-CoV-2 and common cold coronavirus spike. Memory recall responses, not primary responses primed in culture, are what the assay detects.

There are 14 residues in the CDR3. Trimming took 8 bases from V and 5 from J, leaving 18 bases between them. Germline V gene lookup returns CDR1 MNHNY and CDR2 SVGAGI (reference sequence). Unexposed donor CD4+ T cells date from 2011-2018, before the COVID-19 pandemic. Naive and memory CD4+ T cells were separated from cryopreserved PBMCs. The V call is TRBV6-6, the J call TRBJ2-5; weak D call: TRBD1 (6 bases). Sequenced sample: memory CD4+ T cells from PBMCs. This sequence originates from a human donor in good health. The CDR3 sequence: CASFTGWGSETQYF. The CDR3 region has the DNA TGTGCCAGCTTTACAGGGTGGGGGAGCGAGACCCAGTACTTC.